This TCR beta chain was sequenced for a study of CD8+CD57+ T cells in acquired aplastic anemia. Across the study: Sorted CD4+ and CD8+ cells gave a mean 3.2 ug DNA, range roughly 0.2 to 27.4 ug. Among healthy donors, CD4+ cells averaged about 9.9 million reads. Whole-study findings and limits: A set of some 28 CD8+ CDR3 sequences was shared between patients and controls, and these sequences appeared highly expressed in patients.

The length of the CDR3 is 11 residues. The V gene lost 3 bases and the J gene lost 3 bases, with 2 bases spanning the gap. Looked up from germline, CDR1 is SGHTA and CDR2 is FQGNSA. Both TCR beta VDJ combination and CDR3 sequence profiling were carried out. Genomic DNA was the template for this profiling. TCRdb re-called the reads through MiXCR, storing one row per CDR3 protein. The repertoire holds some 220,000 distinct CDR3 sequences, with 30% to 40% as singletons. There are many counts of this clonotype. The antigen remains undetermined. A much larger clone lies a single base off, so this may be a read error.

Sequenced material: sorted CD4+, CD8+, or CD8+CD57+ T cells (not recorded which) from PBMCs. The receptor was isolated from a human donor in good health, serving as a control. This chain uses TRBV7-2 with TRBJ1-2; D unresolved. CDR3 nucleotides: TGTGCCAGCAGCTTTGACTATGGCTACACCTTC. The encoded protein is CASSFDYGYTF.